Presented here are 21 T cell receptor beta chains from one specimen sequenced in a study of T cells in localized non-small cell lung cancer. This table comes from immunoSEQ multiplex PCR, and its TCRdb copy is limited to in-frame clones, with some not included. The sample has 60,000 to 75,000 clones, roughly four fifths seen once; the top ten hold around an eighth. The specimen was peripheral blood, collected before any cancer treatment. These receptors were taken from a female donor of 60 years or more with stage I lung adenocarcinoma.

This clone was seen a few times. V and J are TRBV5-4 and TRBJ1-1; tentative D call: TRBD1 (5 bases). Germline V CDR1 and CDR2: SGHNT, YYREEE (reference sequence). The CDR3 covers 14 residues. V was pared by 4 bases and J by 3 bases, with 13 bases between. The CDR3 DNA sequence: TGTGCCAGCAGCACGACAGTGGGCGACACTGAAGCTTTCTTT. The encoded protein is CASSTTVGDTEAFF.

The CDR3 is CASSRTGNGLAGGGEQYF. The CDR3, as DNA: TGTGCCAGCAGCCGGACAGGAAATGGACTAGCGGGAGGAGGGGAGCAGTACTTC. This chain links TRBV11-1 with TRBJ2-7; 14 bases agree with TRBD2. The junction had 16 bases not matched to a gene; V was cut back by 5 bases and J by 7 bases. Germline CDR1 reads SGHAT; CDR2 reads FQDESV (reference sequence). The CDR3 has 18 amino acids.

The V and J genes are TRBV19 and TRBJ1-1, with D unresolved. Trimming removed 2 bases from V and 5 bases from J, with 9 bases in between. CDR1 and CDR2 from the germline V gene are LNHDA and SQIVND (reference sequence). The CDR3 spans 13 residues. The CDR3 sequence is CASSIRYGTEAFF. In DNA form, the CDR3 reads TGTGCCAGTAGTATAAGATACGGGACTGAAGCTTTCTTT.

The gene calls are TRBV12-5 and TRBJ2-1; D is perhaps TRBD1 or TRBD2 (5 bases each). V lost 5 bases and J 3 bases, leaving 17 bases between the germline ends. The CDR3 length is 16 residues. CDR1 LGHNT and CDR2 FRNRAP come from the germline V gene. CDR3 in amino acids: CASGPPTRDGYNEQFF. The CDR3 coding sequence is TGTGCTAGTGGTCCACCTACCCGGGACGGCTACAATGAGCAGTTCTTC. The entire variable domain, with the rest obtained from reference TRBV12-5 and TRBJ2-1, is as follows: DARVTQTPRHKVTEMGQEVTMRCQPILGHNTVFWYRQTMMQGLELLAYFRNRAPLDDSGMPKDRFSAEMPDATLATLKIQPSEPRDSAVYFCASGPPTRDGYNEQFFGPGTRLTVL.

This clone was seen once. CDR3 amino acids: CASSGLYQETQYF. CDR3 nucleotide sequence: TGTGCCAGTAGTGGCCTGTACCAAGAGACCCAGTACTTC. The chain links TRBV19 to TRBJ2-5; D unresolved. Trimming stripped 5 bases from V and 0 bases from J, with 7 bases between. The CDR3 is 13 amino acids. Germline assignment: CDR1 LNHDA and CDR2 SQIVND (reference sequence).

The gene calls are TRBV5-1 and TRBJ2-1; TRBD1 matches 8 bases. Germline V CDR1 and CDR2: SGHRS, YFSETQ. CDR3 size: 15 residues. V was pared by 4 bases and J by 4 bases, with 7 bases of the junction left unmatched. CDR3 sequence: CASSQTGAKYNEQFF. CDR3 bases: TGCGCCAGCAGCCAGACAGGGGCGAAGTACAATGAGCAGTTCTTC.

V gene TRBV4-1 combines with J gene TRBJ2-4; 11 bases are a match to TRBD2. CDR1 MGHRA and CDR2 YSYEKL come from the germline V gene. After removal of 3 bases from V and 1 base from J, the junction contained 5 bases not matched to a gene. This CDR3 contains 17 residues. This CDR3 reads CASSQPIAGGAKNIQYF. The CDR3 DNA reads TGCGCCAGCAGCCAGCCAATAGCGGGGGGGGCCAAAAACATTCAGTACTTC.

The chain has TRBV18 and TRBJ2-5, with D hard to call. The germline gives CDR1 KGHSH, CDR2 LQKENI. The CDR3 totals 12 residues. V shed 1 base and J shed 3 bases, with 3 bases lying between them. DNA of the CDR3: TGTGCCAGCTCACCACGTGAAGAGACCCAGTACTTC. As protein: CASSPREETQYF.

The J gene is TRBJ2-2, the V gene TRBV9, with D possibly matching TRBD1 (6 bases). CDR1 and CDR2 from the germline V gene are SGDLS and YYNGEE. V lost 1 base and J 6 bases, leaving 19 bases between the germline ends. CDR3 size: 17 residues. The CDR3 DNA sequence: TGTGCCAGCAGCGTAAACAGAGCCCGGACAGATTCCGGGGAGCTGTTTTTT. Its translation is CASSVNRARTDSGELFF.

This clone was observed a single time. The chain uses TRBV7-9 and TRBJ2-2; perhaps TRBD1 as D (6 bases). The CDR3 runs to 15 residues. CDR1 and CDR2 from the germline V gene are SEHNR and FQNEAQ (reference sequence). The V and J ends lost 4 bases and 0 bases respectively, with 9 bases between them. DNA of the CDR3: TGTGCCAGCAGCTCACAGGGTGCGAACACCGGGGAGCTGTTTTTT. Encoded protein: CASSSQGANTGELFF.

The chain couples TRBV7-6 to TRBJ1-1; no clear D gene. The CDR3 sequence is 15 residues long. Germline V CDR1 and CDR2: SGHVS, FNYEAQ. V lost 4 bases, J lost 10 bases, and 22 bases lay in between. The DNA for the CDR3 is TGTGCCAGCAGCTCCCGGGGAGGGATGGATTTACGAGCTTTCTTT. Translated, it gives CASSSRGGMDLRAFF. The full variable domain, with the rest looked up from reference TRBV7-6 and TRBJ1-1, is GAGVSQSPRYKVTKRGQDVALRCDPISGHVSLYWYRQALGQGPEFLTYFNYEAQQDKSGLPNDRFSAERPEGSISTLTIQRTEQRDSAMYRCASSSRGGMDLRAFFGQGTRLTVV.

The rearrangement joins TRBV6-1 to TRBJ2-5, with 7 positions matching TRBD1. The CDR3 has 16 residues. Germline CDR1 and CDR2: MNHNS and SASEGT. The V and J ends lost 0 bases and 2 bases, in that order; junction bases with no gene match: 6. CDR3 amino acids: CASSEATRDSQETQYF. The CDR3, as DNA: TGTGCCAGCAGTGAAGCGACTCGGGACAGTCAAGAGACCCAGTACTTC.

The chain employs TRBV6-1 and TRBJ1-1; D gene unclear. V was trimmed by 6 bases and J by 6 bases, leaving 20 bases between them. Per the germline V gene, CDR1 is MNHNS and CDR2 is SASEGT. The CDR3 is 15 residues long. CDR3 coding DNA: TGTGCCAGCAGCCCAAAGAGAAATATCGGGTCTGAAGCTTTCTTT. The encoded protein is CASSPKRNIGSEAFF.

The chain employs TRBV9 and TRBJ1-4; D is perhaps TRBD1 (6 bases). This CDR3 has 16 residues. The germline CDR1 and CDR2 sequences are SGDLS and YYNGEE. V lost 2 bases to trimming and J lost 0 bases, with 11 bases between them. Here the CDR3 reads CASSVSGQTTNEKLFF. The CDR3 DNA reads TGTGCCAGCAGCGTGTCCGGACAGACAACTAATGAAAAACTGTTTTTT.

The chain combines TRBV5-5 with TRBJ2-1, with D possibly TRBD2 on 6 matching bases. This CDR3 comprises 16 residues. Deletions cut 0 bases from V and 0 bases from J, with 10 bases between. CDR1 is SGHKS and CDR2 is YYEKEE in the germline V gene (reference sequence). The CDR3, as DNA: TGTGCCAGCAGCTTGGAGCGGGCGGTCTCCTACAATGAGCAGTTCTTC. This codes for CASSLERAVSYNEQFF.

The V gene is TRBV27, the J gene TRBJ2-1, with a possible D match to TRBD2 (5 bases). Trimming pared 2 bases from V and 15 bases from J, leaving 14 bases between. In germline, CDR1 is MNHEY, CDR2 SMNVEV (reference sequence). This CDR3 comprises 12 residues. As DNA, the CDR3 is TGTGCCAGCAGTTTAGGCCGGGGTTTACGGTTCTTC. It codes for CASSLGRGLRFF.

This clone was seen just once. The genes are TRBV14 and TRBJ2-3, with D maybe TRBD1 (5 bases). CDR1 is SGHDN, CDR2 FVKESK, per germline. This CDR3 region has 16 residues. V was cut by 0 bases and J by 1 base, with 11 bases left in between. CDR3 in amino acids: CASSQEMGLRTDTQYF. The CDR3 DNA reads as TGTGCCAGCAGCCAAGAAATGGGGCTCCGCACAGATACGCAGTATTTT. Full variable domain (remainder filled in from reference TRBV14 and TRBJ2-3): EAGVTQFPSHSVIEKGQTVTLRCDPISGHDNLYWYRRVMGKEIKFLLHFVKESKQDESGMPNNRFLAERTGGTYSTLKVQPAELEDSGVYFCASSQEMGLRTDTQYFGPGTRLTVL.

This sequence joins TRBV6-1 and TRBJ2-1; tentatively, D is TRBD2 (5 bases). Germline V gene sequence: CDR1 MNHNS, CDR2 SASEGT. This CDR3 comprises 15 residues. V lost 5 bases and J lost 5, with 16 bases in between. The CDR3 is CASSKSWTSDNEQFF. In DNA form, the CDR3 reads TGTGCCAGCAGTAAAAGTTGGACTTCGGACAATGAGCAGTTCTTC.

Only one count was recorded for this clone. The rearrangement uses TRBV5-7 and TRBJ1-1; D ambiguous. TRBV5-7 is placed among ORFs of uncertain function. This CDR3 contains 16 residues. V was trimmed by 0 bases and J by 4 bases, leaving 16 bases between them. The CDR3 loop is CASSLEEGRSSTEAFF. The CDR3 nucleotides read TGTGCCAGCAGCTTGGAGGAGGGTAGGAGTTCCACTGAAGCTTTCTTT.

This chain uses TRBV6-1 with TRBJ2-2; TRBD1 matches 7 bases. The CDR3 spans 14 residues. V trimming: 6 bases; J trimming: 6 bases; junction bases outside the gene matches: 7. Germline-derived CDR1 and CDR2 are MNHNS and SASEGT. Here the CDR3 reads CASREQGFAGELFF. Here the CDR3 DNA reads TGTGCCAGCAGGGAACAGGGGTTTGCCGGGGAGCTGTTTTTT.

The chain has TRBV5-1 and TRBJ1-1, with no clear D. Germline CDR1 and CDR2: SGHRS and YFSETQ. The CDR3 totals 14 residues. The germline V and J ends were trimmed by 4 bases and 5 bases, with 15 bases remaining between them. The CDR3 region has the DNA TGCGCCAGCAGCGGAGGTATTTCGAAGACTGAAGCTTTCTTT. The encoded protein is CASSGGISKTEAFF.